This TCR beta chain is drawn from a study of Graves' ophthalmopathy and Graves' hyperthyroidism. Scientists amplified the TCR beta CDR3 regions from RNA transcripts. First-round RT-PCR relied on HTBI primers, and a second-round multiplex PCR came next. MiXCR was run by TCRdb on the multiplex PCR reads, yielding one entry per CDR3 protein. The top ten clones hold about 4.1% of a sample with about 600,000 distinct CDR3 sequences, 35% to 45% of them seen once. Study conclusions and caveats: Blood shared most expanded thyroid clonotypes above 0.001 frequency. Ophthalmopathy progression prediction by the model yielded a sensitivity of about 71% and a specificity of 72.22%. Sensitivity reached over 85% and specificity roughly 81% for a 13-signature model separating ophthalmopathy from stable hyperthyroidism.

The V gene end was trimmed by 4 bases and the J gene end by 0 bases; junction bases not matched to a gene: 5. The CDR3 sequence is 16 residues long. CDR1 and CDR2 from the germline V gene are LNHDA and SQIVND (reference sequence). This clonotype was counted many times. Its antigen is unknown. Patients were left out if they had other autoimmune diseases, uncontrolled infections, pregnancy or lactation. The receptor comes from an adult man with Graves' hyperthyroidism. Input material: peripheral blood or thyroid tissue (not recorded which). J is TRBJ1-1 and V is TRBV19; 10 bases map to TRBD1. The CDR3 nucleotides are TGTGCCAGTAGTAAAGGGACAGGGGCCTTGAACACTGAAGCTTTCTTT. Its protein is CASSKGTGALNTEAFF.